This T cell receptor (beta chain) is drawn from a study of blood T cell dynamics during melanoma immunotherapy. As for the study in general: Patients with metastatic melanoma got pembrolizumab or nivolumab-ipilimumab as first-line care.

Time point: pre-treatment baseline. This clone has a single count. Its cognate antigen is unknown. Assay: immunoSEQ multiplex PCR; the TCRdb copy retains only in-frame clones and omits some. The table shows roughly 13,000 clones, with roughly 84% occurring only once. General study findings and limits: Whether repertoire-driving clones were melanoma-specific could not be determined. Unlike progressors, later disease-control patients had W3 repertoires gaining clonality or diversity.

The length of the CDR3 is 17 residues. CDR1 is MNHNS and CDR2 is SASEGT in the germline V gene. Trimming took 4 bases from V and 1 from J, leaving 18 bases between them. The TCR was taken from a human donor with melanoma. The specimen comprised blood, sampled from a patient treated with checkpoint blockade. The rearrangement links TRBV6-1 to TRBJ2-3; D is possibly TRBD2 (5 bases). CDR3 sequence reads: CASSATSGREGTDTQYF. The CDR3 DNA reads TGTGCCAGCAGTGCTACCTCGGGGAGAGAGGGCACAGATACGCAGTATTTT.